These 20 T cell receptor beta chains came from one sample sequenced in a study of T cells in localized non-small cell lung cancer. The protocol was immunoSEQ multiplex PCR, while the TCRdb copy is restricted to in-frame clones and leaves out a portion. The profile shows 1,300 to 1,500 clones, approximately 29% of them singletons. This specimen consisted of lung tumor tissue, obtained before any cancer treatment. These TCRs come from a male donor at least 60 years old with stage I squamous cell lung carcinoma.

This clone was picked up a small number of times. The rearrangement joins TRBV6-8 to TRBJ1-1; tentatively, D is TRBD1 (6 bases). Germline V lookup: CDR1 MNHGY, CDR2 SAAAGT. V lost 7 bases to trimming and J lost 5 bases, with 11 bases between them. The length of the CDR3 is 12 residues. In nucleotides, the CDR3 is TGTGCCAGCACCAGGGACATAACTGAAGCTTTCTTT. Translation: CASTRDITEAFF.

The rearrangement uses TRBV11-1 and TRBJ1-2, with D unresolved. Germline V gene data show CDR1 as SGHAT and CDR2 as FQDESV (reference sequence). V was pared by 5 bases and J by 5 bases, with 15 bases between. This CDR3 comprises 14 residues. This chain's CDR3 is CASSPDPRVYGYTF. The CDR3 DNA follows: TGTGCCAGCAGCCCGGACCCTAGAGTTTATGGCTACACCTTC.

This clone is classed as large (0.1 to 1%). The rearrangement uses TRBV11-3 and TRBJ1-3; possibly TRBD1 for D (5 bases). The CDR3 is 15 amino acids. Trimming cost V 2 bases and J 2 bases, with 10 bases left between them. Germline V gene sequence: CDR1 SGHNT, CDR2 YENEEA. CDR3: CASSLQGTAGNTIYF. CDR3 bases: TGTGCCAGCAGCTTACAGGGTACAGCTGGAAACACCATATATTTT.

This clone is large. The chain links TRBV9 to TRBJ2-3, with D uncertain. Trimming took 4 bases from V and 2 from J, leaving 11 bases between them. The germline gives CDR1 SGDLS, CDR2 YYNGEE. The CDR3 spans 14 residues. In nucleotides, the CDR3 is TGTGCCAGCAGCCCGACTGACTCCACAGATACGCAGTATTTT. Translating it yields CASSPTDSTDTQYF.

The chain carries TRBV6-8 and TRBJ2-2, with a possible D match to TRBD2 (6 bases). The ends were cut back, 7 bases at V and 0 bases at J, with 9 bases in the middle. Germline-derived CDR1 and CDR2 are MNHGY and SAAAGT. The CDR3 runs 14 residues. CDR3 protein: CASIWGANTGELFF. As DNA, the CDR3 is TGTGCCAGCATATGGGGGGCGAACACCGGGGAGCTGTTTTTT.

This clone is judged medium-sized. The genes are TRBV11-3 and TRBJ1-1; D not resolved. CDR3 length equals 14 residues. The germline gives CDR1 SGHNT, CDR2 YENEEA. V lost 8 bases, J lost 2 bases, and 15 bases lay in between. The CDR3 nucleotides read TGTGCCAGCTCCCCGGGCGGGCCAAACACTGAAGCTTTCTTT. It encodes CASSPGGPNTEAFF.

By sample share, this clone is medium-sized. The CDR3 reads CASIPSWYYEQYF. The CDR3 bases are TGTGCCAGCATACCTAGCTGGTACTACGAGCAGTACTTC. The V call is TRBV7-2, the J call TRBJ2-7, with TRBD2 as a possible D gene (5 bases). Germline V gene data show CDR1 as SGHTA and CDR2 as FQGNSA. This CDR3 region has 13 residues. Trimming pared 7 bases from V and 3 bases from J, leaving 13 bases between. Combining the CDR3 with reference TRBV7-2 and TRBJ2-7 gives the whole variable domain GAGVSQSPSNKVTEKGKDVELRCDPISGHTALYWYRQSLGQGLEFLIYFQGNSAPDKSGLPSDRFSAERTGGSVSTLTIQRTQQEDSAVYLCASIPSWYYEQYFGPGTRLTVT.

This chain uses TRBV18 with TRBJ2-7; 8 positions match TRBD1. Per germline, CDR1 KGHSH and CDR2 LQKENI. The CDR3 runs 14 residues. Trimming removed 3 bases from V and 3 bases from J; junction bases left unmatched: 4. The CDR3 protein is CASSPSTGDYEQYF. CDR3 nucleotides: TGTGCCAGCTCACCCTCGACAGGGGACTACGAGCAGTACTTC.

This clone was recorded a few times. The chain couples TRBV11-3 to TRBJ2-1; D gene unclear. The CDR3 is 14 amino acids. The germline gives CDR1 SGHNT, CDR2 YENEEA. Deletions cut 5 bases from V and 9 bases from J, with 17 bases between. CDR3: CASSRRPGVSEQFF. In DNA form, the CDR3 reads TGTGCCAGCAGCCGCCGTCCTGGGGTTAGTGAGCAGTTCTTC.

The chain carries TRBV11-3 and TRBJ2-5, with 9 bases that match TRBD2. Germline V CDR1 and CDR2: SGHNT, YENEEA. With 1 base clipped from V and 4 bases from J, the junction kept 4 bases outside the gene matches. The CDR3 spans 15 residues. The CDR3 sequence is CASSLVSGSGETQYF. The CDR3 DNA follows: TGTGCCAGCAGCTTAGTTAGCGGGAGTGGAGAGACCCAGTACTTC.

V and J are TRBV18 and TRBJ1-2, with D possibly being TRBD1 (6 bases). This CDR3 is 13 amino acids long. Trimming took 1 base from V and 6 from J, leaving 9 bases between them. The V gene's germline CDR1 is KGHSH and CDR2 LQKENI. CDR3 DNA: TGTGCCAGCTCACCACAGGGGGATGATGGCTACACCTTC. This codes for CASSPQGDDGYTF.

The V and J genes are TRBV30 and TRBJ2-2, with TRBD2 matching over 8 bases. The CDR3 spans 15 residues. Germline trimming cut 1 base from V and 4 bases from J; bases unmatched to any gene: 5. The germline V gene encodes CDR1 GTSNPN and CDR2 SVGIG (reference sequence). CDR3 protein: CAWSAAGVVTGELFF. The DNA for the CDR3 is TGTGCCTGGAGTGCAGCGGGAGTAGTCACCGGGGAGCTGTTTTTT. Variable domain in full (rest from reference TRBV30 and TRBJ2-2): SQTIHQWPATLVQPVGSPLSLECTVEGTSNPNLYWYRQAAGRGLQLLFYSVGIGQISSEVPQNLSASRPQDRQFILSSKKLLLSDSGFYLCAWSAAGVVTGELFFGEGSRLTVL.

CDR3 nucleotides: TGTGCCTGGAGTGCCAGGGAGAGGCAGCCCCAGCATTTT. Residues: CAWSARERQPQHF. This rearrangement joins TRBV30 to TRBJ1-5, with D possibly matching TRBD1 (5 bases). Germline loops: CDR1 GTSNPN, CDR2 SVGIG (reference sequence). V was shortened by 1 base and J by 7 bases, with 11 bases between the two germline ends. The CDR3 length is 13 residues.

The chain carries TRBV9 and TRBJ2-3, with 7 nucleotides matching TRBD2. The J segment lost 4 bases and the V segment lost 0 bases, leaving 2 bases of the junction unmatched. Germline V gene sequence: CDR1 SGDLS, CDR2 YYNGEE. This CDR3 is 14 amino acids long. The CDR3 reads CASSVGGRADTQYF. CDR3 sequence (DNA): TGTGCCAGCAGCGTAGGTGGGAGGGCAGATACGCAGTATTTT.

The gene calls are TRBV9 and TRBJ2-1; D is possibly TRBD2 (6 bases). The V end was cut by 4 bases, the J end by 0 bases, with 11 bases between. Germline assignment: CDR1 SGDLS and CDR2 YYNGEE. CDR3 length: 15 amino acids. The CDR3 DNA reads as TGTGCCAGCAGCTTTGTAGCGGCCTCCTACAATGAGCAGTTCTTC. Translated: CASSFVAASYNEQFF.

This clone is categorized as medium-sized. The chain links TRBV11-3 to TRBJ2-7; 12 positions agree with TRBD2. The CDR3 covers 20 residues. J lost 3 bases, V lost 2 bases, and 17 bases had no gene match. Germline CDR1 SGHNT, CDR2 YENEEA. Here the CDR3 DNA reads TGTGCCAGCAGCTTAAGGATGGGTAGACTAGCGGGAGCGGGCTTCTACGAGCAGTACTTC. Residues: CASSLRMGRLAGAGFYEQYF. The full variable domain, in which reference TRBV11-3 and TRBJ2-7 provide the parts outside the CDR3, is EAGVVQSPRYKIIEKKQPVAFWCNPISGHNTLYWYLQNLGQGPELLIRYENEEAVDDSQLPKDRFSAERLKGVDSTLKIQPAELGDSAVYLCASSLRMGRLAGAGFYEQYFGPGTRLTVT.

V usage is TRBV29-1 and J usage is TRBJ1-1, with 8 bases matching TRBD1. Trimming cost V 5 bases and J 0 bases; bases outside gene matches: 8. The CDR3 is 15 amino acids. From germline, CDR1 is SQVTM and CDR2 ANQGSEA. CDR3 in amino acids: CSVPKGQGLNTEAFF. DNA for the CDR3: TGCAGCGTTCCTAAAGGACAGGGACTGAACACTGAAGCTTTCTTT.

The V call is TRBV11-3, the J call TRBJ2-7; no clear D. The V end lost 3 bases, the J end lost 0 bases, and 12 bases lay between the germline ends. The CDR3 sequence is 15 residues long. The germline V gene has CDR1 SGHNT and CDR2 YENEEA. In nucleotides, the CDR3 is TGTGCCAGCAGCTTGTTCATATCGAGCTCCTACGAGCAGTACTTC. It translates to CASSLFISSSYEQYF.

The genes are TRBV30 and TRBJ2-2, with 8 nucleotides matching TRBD1. V trimming: 4 bases; J trimming: 4 bases; junction bases outside the gene matches: 5. The CDR3 consists of 14 residues. CDR1 GTSNPN and CDR2 SVGIG come from the germline V gene (reference sequence). DNA of the CDR3: TGTGCCTGGAAGGCAGGGGGCTTCACCGGGGAGCTGTTTTTT. The encoded protein is CAWKAGGFTGELFF. Using reference TRBV30 and TRBJ2-2 for the parts outside the CDR3, the full variable domain is SQTIHQWPATLVQPVGSPLSLECTVEGTSNPNLYWYRQAAGRGLQLLFYSVGIGQISSEVPQNLSASRPQDRQFILSSKKLLLSDSGFYLCAWKAGGFTGELFFGEGSRLTVL.

V usage is TRBV29-1 and J usage is TRBJ1-2, with D tentatively TRBD1 (6 bases). The CDR3 length is 15 residues. V shed 2 bases and J shed 5 bases, with 18 bases lying between them. Looked up from germline, CDR1 is SQVTM and CDR2 is ANQGSEA. CDR3 loop: CSVELPRDTYYGYTF. CDR3 DNA sequence: TGCAGCGTTGAATTACCCCGGGACACTTATTATGGCTACACCTTC.